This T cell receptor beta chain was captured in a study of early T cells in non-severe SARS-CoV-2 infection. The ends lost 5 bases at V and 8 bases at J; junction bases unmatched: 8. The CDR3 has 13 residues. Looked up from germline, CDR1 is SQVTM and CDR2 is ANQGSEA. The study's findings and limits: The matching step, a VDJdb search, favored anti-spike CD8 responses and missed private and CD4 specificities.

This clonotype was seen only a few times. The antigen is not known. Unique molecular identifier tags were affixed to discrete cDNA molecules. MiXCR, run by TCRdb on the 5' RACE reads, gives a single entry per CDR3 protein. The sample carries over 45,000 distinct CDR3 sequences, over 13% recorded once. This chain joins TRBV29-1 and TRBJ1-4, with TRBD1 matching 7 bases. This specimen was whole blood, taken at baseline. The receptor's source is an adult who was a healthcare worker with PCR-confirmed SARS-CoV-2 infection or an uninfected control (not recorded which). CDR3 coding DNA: TGCAGCGTTATCTCAGGGGGTAGCGAAAAACTGTTTTTT. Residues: CSVISGGSEKLFF.